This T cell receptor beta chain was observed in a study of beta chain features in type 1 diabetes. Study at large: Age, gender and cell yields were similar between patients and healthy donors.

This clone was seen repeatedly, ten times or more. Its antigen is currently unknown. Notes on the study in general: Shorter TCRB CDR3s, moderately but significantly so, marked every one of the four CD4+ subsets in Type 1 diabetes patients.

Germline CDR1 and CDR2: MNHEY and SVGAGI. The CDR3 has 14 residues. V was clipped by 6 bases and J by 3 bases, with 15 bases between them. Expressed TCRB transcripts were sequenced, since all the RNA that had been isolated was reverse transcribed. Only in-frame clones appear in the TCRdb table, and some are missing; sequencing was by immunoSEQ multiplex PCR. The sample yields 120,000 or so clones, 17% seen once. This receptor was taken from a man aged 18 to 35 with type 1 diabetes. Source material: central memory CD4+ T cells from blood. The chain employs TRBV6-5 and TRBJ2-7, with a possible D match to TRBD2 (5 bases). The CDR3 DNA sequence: TGTGCCAGCAGCACCATGGACTGGGGCTACGAGCAGTACTTC. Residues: CASSTMDWGYEQYF.